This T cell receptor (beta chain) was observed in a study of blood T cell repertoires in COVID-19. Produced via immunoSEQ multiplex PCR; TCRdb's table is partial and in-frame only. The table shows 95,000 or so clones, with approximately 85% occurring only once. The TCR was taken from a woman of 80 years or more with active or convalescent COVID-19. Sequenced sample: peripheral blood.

CDR3 in DNA: TGTGCCAGCAGCCCCGGGACAGGGGCCCTTCTTTCCTACGAGCAGTACTTC. Translating it yields CASSPGTGALLSYEQYF. The chain uses TRBV7-8 and TRBJ2-7; TRBD1 matches 10 bases. CDR1 is SGHVS, CDR2 FQNEAQ, per germline. This CDR3 contains 17 residues. The V gene end was trimmed by 5 bases and the J gene end by 1 base; junction bases not matched to a gene: 11.